The text below deals with one T cell receptor (beta chain). Its antigen remains unknown. This sample was taken from a study of T cell responses to AZD1222 COVID-19 vaccine. Whole-study results and caveats: Dominant CD4 TCR responses targeted spike regions 160-218 and 743-854. It was only after the peak T cell response that any repertoires were sampled.

The CDR3 consists of 14 residues. With 3 bases removed from V and 4 bases from J, the gap between germline ends came to 15 bases. Germline CDR1 reads GTSNPN; CDR2 reads SVGIG (reference sequence). Measured with immunoSEQ multiplex PCR; TCRdb has only the in-frame clones, and not every one. The sample holds fewer than 200,000 clones; 85% to 95% are singletons and the top ten take 1% to 1.5%. This specimen was peripheral blood, taken on day 0 of AZD1222 vaccination. The chain couples TRBV30 to TRBJ1-1; weak D call: TRBD1 (5 bases). This receptor was taken from an adult in good health. Written as DNA, the CDR3 is TGTGCCTGGAGCCCCCGGGGGTTCGCCACTGAAGCTTTCTTT. This gives the protein CAWSPRGFATEAFF.